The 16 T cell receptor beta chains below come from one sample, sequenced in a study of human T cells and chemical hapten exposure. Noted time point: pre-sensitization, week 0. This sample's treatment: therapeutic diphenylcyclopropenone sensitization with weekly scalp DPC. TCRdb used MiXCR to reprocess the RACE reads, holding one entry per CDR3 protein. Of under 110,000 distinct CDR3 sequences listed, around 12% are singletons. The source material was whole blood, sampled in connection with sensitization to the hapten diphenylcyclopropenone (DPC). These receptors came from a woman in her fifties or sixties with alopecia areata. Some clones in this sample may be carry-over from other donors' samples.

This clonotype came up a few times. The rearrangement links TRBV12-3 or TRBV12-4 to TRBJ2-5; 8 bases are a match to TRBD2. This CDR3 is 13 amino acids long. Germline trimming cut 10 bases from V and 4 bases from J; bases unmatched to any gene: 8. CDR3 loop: CANSGGPSETQYF. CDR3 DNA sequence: TGTGCCAATTCGGGAGGGCCATCAGAGACCCAGTACTTC.

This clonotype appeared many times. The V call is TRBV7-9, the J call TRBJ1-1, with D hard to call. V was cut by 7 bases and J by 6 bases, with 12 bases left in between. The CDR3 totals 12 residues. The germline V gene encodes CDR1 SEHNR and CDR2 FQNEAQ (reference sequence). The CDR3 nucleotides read TGTGCCAGCAACAACCCAGTCCCTGAAGCTTTCTTT. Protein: CASNNPVPEAFF.

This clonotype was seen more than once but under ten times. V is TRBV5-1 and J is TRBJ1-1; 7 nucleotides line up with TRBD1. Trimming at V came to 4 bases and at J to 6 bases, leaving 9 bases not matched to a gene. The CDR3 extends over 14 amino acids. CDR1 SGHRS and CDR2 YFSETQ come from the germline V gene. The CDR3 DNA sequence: TGCGCCAGCAGCGAAGCCTCGACAGGGTCTGAAGCTTTCTTT. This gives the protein CASSEASTGSEAFF. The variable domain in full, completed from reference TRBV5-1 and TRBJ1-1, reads KAGVTQTPRYLIKTRGQQVTLSCSPISGHRSVSWYQQTPGQGLQFLFEYFSETQRNKGNFPGRFSGRQFSNSRSEMNVSTLELGDSALYLCASSEASTGSEAFFGQGTRLTVV.

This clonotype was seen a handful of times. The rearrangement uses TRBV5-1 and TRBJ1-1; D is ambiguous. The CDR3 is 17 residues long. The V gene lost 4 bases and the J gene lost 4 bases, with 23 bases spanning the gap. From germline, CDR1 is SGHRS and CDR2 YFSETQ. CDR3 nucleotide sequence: TGCGCCAGCAGCGATAGGGTAACCTCTAAGCTGGGCACTGAAGCTTTCTTT. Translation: CASSDRVTSKLGTEAFF.

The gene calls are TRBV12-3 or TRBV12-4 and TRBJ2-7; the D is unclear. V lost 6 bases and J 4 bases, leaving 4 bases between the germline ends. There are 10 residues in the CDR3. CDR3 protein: CASRGYEQYF. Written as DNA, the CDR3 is TGTGCCAGCAGGGGATACGAGCAGTACTTC.

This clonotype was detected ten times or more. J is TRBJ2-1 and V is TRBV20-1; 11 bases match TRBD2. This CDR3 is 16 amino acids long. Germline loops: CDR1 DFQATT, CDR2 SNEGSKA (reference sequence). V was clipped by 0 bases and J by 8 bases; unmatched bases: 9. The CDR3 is CSARDWASGGFDEQFF. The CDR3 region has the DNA TGCAGTGCTAGAGATTGGGCTAGCGGGGGGTTTGATGAGCAGTTCTTC.

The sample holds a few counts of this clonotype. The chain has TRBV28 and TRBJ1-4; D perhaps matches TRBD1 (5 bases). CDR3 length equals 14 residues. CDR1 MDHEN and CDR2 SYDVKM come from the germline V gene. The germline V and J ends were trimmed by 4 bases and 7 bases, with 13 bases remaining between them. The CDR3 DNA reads TGTGCCAGCAGTTGGGGCGCCGGGCGTGAAAAACTGTTTTTT. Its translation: CASSWGAGREKLFF.

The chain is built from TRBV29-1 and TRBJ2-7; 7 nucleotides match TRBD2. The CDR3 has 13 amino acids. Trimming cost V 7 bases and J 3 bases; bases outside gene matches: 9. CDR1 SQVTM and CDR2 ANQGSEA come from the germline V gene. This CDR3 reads CSAATSPYYEQYF. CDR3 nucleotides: TGCAGCGCCGCGACTAGCCCCTACTACGAGCAGTACTTC.

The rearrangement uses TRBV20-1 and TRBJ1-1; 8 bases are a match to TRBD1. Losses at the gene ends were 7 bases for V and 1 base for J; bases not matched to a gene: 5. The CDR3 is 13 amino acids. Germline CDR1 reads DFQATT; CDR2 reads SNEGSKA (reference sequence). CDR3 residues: CSVKDRANTEAFF. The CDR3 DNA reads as TGCAGTGTAAAGGACAGGGCGAACACTGAAGCTTTCTTT.

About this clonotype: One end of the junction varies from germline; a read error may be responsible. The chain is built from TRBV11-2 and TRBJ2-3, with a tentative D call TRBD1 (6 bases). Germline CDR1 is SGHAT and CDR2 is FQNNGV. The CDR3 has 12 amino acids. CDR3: CASSPRTATQYF. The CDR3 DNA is TGTGCCAGCAGCCCGAGGACAGCTACGCAGTATTTT.

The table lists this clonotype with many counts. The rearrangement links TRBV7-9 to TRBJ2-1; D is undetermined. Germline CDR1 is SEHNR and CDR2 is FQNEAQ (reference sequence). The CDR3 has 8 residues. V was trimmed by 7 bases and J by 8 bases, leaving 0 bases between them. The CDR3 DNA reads TGTGCCAGCAATGAGCAGTTCTTC. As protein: CASNEQFF.

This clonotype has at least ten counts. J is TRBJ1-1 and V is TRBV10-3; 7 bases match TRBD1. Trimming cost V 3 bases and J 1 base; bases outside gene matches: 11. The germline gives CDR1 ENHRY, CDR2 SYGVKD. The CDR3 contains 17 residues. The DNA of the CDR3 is TGTGCCATCAGTGACAATAACCGACAGGGCCAGAACACTGAAGCTTTCTTT. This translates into CAISDNNRQGQNTEAFF.

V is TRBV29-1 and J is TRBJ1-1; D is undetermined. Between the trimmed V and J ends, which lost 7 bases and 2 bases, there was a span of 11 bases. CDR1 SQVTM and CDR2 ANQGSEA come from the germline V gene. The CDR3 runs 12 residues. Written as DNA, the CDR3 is TGCAGCGGAATGAGCTTTAACACTGAAGCTTTCTTT. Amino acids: CSGMSFNTEAFF. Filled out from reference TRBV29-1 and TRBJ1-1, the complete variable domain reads SAVISQKPSRDICQRGTSLTIQCQVDSQVTMMFWYRQQPGQSLTLIATANQGSEATYESGFVIDKFPISRPNLTFSTLTVSNMSPEDSSIYLCSGMSFNTEAFFGQGTRLTVV.

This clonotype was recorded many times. The CDR3 loop reads CASSPGQGQQYF. CDR3 coding DNA: TGTGCCAGCAGCCCCGGACAGGGGCAGCAGTACTTC. The chain links TRBV7-8 to TRBJ2-7, with 9 nucleotides matching TRBD1. Germline V CDR1 and CDR2: SGHVS, FQNEAQ. The trim removed 5 bases at V and 8 bases at J, leaving 4 bases unmatched. CDR3 length equals 12 residues.

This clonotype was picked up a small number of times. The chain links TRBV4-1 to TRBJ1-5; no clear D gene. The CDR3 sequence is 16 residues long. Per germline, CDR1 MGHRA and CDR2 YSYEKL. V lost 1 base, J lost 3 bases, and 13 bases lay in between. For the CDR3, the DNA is TGCGCCAGCAGCCAAGTCCCCGACAACTTCAATCAGCCCCAGCATTTT. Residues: CASSQVPDNFNQPQHF.

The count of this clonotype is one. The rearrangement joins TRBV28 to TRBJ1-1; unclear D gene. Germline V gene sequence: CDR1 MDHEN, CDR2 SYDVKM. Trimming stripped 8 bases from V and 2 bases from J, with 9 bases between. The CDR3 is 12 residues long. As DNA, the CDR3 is TGTGCCAGCTGTTACATCAACACTGAAGCTTTCTTT. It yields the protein CASCYINTEAFF.